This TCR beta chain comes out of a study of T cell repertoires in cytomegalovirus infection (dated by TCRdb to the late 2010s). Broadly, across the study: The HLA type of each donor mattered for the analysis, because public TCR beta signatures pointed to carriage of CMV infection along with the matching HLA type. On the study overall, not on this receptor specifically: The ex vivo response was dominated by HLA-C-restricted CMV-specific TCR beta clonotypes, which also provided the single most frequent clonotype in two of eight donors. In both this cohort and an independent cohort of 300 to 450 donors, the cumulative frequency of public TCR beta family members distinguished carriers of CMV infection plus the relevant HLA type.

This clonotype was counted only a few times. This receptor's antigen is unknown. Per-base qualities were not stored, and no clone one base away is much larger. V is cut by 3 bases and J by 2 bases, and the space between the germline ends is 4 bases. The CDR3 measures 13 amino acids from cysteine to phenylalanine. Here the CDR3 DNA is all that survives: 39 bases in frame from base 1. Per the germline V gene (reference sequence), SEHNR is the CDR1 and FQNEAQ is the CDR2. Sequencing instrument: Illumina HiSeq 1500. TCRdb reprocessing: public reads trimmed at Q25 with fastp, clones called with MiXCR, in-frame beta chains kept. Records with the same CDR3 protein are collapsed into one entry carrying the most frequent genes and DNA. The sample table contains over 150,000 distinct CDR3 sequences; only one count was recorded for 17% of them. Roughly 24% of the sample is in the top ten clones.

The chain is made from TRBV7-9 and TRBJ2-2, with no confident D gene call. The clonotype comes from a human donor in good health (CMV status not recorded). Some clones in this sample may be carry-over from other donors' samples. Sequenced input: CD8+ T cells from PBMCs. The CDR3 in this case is CASSFYNTGELFF. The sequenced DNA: TGTGCCAGCAGCTTTTATAACACCGGGGAGCTGTTTTTT.